This note documents a single T cell receptor (beta chain) sequence. Its cognate antigen is unknown. The length of the CDR3 is 14 residues. V trimming: 3 bases; J trimming: 9 bases; junction bases outside the gene matches: 5. The germline V gene has CDR1 MNHEY and CDR2 SMNVEV (reference sequence). Primers: 60 V beta forward and 13 J beta reverse. The protocol was immunoSEQ multiplex PCR, while the TCRdb copy is restricted to in-frame clones and leaves out a portion. The table has fewer than 85,000 clones, over 75% seen once. This sample is part of a study of glioma-infiltrating T cells after dendritic cell vaccination. The wider study: Monocyte-derived dendritic cells, cultured less than 8 days with IL-4 and GM-CSF, were pulsed with autologous tumor lysate.

Selection required adequate fresh-frozen tumor tissue plus more than two years' survival data. General study results and limits: Few patients contributed both blood and tumor specimens.

V gene TRBV27 combines with J gene TRBJ2-1, with TRBD2 matching 10 bases. The receptor was derived from a human donor with glioblastoma. The material sequenced was blood, taken before dendritic cell vaccination. CDR3 residues: CASSFVAGGLEQFF. CDR3 coding DNA: TGTGCCAGCAGTTTCGTAGCGGGAGGCCTTGAGCAGTTCTTC.